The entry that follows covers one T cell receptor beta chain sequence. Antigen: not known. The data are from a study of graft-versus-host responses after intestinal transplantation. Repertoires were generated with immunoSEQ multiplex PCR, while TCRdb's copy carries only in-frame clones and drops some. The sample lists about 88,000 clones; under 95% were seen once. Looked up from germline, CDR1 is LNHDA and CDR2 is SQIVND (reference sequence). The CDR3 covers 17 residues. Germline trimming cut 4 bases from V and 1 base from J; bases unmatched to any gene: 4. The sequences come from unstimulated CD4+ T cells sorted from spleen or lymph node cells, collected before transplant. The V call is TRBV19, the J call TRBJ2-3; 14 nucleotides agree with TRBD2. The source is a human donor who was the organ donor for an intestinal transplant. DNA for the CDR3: TGTGCCAGTAGTAAGGGACTAGCGGGAGCGGGCACAGATACGCAGTATTTT. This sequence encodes CASSKGLAGAGTDTQYF. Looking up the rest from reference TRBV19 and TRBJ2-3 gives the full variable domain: DGGITQSPKYLFRKEGQNVTLSCEQNLNHDAMYWYRQDPGQGLRLIYYSQIVNDFQKGDIAEGYSVSREKKESFPLTVTSAQKNPTAFYLCASSKGLAGAGTDTQYFGPGTRLTVL.